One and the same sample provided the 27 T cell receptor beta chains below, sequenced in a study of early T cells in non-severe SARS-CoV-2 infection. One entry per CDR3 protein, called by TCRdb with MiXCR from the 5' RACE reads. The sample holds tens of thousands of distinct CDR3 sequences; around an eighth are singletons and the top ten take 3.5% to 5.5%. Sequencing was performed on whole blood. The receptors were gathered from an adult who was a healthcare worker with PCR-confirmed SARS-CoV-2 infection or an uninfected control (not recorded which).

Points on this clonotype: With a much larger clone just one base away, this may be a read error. In nucleotides, the CDR3 is TGTGCCAGCTCACTCCGCGGTCAGGGGGACTACGAGGAGTACTTC. Its protein is CASSLRGQGDYEEYF. The V call is TRBV18, the J call TRBJ2-7, with D possibly being TRBD1 or TRBD2 (7 bases each). The CDR3 length is 15 residues. Germline V gives CDR1 KGHSH, CDR2 LQKENI.

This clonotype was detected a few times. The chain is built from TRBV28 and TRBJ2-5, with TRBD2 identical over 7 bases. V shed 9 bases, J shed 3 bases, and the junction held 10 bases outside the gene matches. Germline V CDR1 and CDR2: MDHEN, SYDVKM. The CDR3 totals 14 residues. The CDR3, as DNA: TGTGCCAGTGAAGGTGCGGGAGCCGAAGAGACCCAGTACTTC. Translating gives CASEGAGAEETQYF.

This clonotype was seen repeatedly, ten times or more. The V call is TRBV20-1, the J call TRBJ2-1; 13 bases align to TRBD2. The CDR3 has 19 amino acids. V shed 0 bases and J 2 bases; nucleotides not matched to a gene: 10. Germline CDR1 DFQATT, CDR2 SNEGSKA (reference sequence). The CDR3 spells CSARDLGLAGARPYNEQFF. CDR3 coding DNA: TGCAGTGCTAGAGATCTTGGACTAGCGGGAGCGCGACCCTACAATGAGCAGTTCTTC.

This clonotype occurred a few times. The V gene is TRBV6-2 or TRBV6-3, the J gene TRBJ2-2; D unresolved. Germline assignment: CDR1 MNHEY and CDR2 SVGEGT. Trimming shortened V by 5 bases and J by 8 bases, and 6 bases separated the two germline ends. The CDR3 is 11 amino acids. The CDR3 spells CASSPRGELFF. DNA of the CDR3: TGTGCCAGCAGTCCACGAGGGGAGCTGTTTTTT.

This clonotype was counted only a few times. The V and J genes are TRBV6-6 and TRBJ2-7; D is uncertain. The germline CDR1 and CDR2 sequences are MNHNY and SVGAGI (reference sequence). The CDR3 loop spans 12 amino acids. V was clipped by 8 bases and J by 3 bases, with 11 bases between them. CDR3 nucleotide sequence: TGTGCCAGCCGGGTAGGGCTCTACGAGCAGTACTTC. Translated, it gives CASRVGLYEQYF.

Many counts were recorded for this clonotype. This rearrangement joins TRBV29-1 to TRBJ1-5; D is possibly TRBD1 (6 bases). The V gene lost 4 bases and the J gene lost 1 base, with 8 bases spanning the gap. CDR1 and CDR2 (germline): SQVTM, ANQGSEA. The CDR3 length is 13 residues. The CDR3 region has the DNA TGCAGCGTTGCGGGGGCCAGCAATCAGCCCCAGCATTTT. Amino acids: CSVAGASNQPQHF.

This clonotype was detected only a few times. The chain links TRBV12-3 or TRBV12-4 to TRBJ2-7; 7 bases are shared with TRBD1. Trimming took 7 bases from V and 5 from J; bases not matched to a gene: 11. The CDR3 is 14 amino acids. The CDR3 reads CASIPRQGAHEQYF. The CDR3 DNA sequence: TGTGCCAGCATCCCAAGACAGGGCGCCCACGAGCAGTACTTC.

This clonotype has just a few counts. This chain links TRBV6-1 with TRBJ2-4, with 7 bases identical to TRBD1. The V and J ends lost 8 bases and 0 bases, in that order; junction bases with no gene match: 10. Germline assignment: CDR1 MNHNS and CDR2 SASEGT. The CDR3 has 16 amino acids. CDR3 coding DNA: TGTGCCAGCGGACCACAACAGGGGATAGCCAAAAACATTCAGTACTTC. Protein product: CASGPQQGIAKNIQYF.

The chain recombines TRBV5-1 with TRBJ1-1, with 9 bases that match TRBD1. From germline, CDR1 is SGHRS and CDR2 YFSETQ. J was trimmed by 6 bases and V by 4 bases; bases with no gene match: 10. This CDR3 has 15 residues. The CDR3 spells CASSERQGDWSEAFF. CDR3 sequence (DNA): TGCGCCAGCAGCGAGCGACAGGGGGATTGGTCTGAAGCTTTCTTT.

The CDR3 here is CASIAYTEAFF. Here the CDR3 DNA reads TGTGCCAGCATCGCATACACTGAAGCTTTCTTT. The V gene is TRBV28, the J gene TRBJ1-1; no firm D call. Trimming stripped 7 bases from V and 3 bases from J, with 6 bases between. Germline V gives CDR1 MDHEN, CDR2 SYDVKM. The CDR3 spans 11 residues.

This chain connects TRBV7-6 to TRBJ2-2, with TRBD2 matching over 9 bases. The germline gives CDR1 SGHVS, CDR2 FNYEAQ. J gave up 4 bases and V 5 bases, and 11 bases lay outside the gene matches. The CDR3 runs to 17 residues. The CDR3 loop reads CASSTRGSGGPTGELFF. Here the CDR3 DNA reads TGTGCCAGCAGCACCCGGGGGAGCGGGGGGCCCACCGGGGAGCTGTTTTTT.

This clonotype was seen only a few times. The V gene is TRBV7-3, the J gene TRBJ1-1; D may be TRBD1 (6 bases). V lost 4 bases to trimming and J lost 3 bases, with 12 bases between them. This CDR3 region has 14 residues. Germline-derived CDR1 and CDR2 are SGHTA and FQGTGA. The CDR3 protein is CASSSQTGDTEAFF. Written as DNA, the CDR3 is TGTGCCAGCAGCTCCCAGACAGGCGACACTGAAGCTTTCTTT. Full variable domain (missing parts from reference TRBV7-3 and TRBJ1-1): GAGVSQTPSNKVTEKGKYVELRCDPISGHTALYWYRQSLGQGPEFLIYFQGTGAADDSGLPNDRFFAVRPEGSVSTLKIQRTERGDSAVYLCASSSQTGDTEAFFGQGTRLTVV.

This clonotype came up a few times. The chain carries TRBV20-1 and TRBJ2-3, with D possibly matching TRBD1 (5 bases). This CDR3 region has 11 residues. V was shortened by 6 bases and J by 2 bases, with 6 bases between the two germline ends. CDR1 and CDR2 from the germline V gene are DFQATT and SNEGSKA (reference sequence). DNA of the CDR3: TGCAGTGCCAGGGACACAGATACGCAGTATTTT. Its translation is CSARDTDTQYF.

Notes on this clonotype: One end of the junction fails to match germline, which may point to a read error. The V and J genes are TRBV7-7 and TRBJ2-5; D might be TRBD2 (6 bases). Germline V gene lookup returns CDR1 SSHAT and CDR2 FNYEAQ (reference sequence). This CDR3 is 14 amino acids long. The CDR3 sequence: CASSLGGTDETQYF. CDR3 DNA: TGTGCTAGCAGCTTAGGAGGGACGGACGAGACCCAGTACTTC.

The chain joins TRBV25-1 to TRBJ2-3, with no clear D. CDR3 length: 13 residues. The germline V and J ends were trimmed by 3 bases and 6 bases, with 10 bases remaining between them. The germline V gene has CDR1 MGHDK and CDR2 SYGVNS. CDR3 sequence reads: CASSDDRADTQYF. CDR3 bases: TGTGCCAGCAGTGACGACCGCGCGGATACGCAGTATTTT.

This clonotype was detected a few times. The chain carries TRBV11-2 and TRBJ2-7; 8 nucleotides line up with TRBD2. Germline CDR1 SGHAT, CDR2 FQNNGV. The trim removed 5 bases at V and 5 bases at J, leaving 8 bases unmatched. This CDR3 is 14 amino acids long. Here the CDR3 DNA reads TGTGCCAGCAGCCCGGGACTAGTTCTCAACGAGCAGTACTTC. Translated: CASSPGLVLNEQYF.

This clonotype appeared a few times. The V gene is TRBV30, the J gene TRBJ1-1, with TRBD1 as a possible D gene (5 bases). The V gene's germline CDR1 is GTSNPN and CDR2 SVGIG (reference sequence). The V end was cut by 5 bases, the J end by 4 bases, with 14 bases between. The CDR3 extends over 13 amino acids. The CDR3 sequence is CAWGITGLTEAFF. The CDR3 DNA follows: TGTGCCTGGGGGATTACAGGTCTCACTGAAGCTTTCTTT. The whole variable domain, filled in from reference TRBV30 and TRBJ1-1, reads SQTIHQWPATLVQPVGSPLSLECTVEGTSNPNLYWYRQAAGRGLQLLFYSVGIGQISSEVPQNLSASRPQDRQFILSSKKLLLSDSGFYLCAWGITGLTEAFFGQGTRLTVV.

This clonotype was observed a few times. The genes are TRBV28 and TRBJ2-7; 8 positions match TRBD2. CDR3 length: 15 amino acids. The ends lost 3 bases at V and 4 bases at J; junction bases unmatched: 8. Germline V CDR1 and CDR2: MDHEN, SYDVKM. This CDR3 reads CASSFAGTSTYEQYF. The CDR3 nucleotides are TGTGCCAGCAGTTTCGCGGGGACTAGTACTTACGAGCAGTACTTC.

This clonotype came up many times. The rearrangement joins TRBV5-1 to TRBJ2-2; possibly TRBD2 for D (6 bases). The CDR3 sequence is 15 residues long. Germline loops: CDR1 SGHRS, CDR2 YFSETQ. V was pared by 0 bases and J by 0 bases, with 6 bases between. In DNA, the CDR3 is TGCGCCAGCAGCTTGGGCGGGACGAACACCGGGGAGCTGTTTTTT. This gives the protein CASSLGGTNTGELFF.

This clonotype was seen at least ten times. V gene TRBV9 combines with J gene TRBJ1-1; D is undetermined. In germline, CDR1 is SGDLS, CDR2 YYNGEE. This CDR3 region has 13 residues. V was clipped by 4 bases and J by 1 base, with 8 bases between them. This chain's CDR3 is CASSNTPNTEAFF. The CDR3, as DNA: TGTGCCAGCAGCAACACTCCGAACACTGAAGCTTTCTTT.

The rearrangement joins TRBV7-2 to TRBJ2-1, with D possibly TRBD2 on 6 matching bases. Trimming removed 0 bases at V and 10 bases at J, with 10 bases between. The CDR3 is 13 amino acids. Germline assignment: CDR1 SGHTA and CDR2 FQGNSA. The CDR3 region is CASSLAGGIEQFF. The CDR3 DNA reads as TGTGCCAGCAGCTTAGCTGGGGGGATCGAGCAGTTCTTC.

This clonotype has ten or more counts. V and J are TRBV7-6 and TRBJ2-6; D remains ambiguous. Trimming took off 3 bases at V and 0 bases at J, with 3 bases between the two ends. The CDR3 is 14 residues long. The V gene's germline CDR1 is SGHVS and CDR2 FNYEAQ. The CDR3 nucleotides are TGTGCCAGCAGCTTTGCCTCTGGGGCCAACGTCCTGACTTTC. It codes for CASSFASGANVLTF.

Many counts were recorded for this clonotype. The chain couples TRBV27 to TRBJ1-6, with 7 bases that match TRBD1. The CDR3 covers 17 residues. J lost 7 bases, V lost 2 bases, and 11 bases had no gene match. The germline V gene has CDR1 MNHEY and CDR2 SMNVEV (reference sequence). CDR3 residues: CASSLGIQGRGNSPLHF. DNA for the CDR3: TGTGCCAGCAGTTTAGGAATACAGGGGAGGGGAAATTCACCCCTCCACTTT.

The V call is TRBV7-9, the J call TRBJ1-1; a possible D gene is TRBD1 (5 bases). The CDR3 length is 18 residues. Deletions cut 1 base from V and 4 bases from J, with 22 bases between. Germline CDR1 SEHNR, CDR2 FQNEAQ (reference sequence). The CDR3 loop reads CASSLVEAWDQMGTEAFF. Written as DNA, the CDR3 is TGTGCCAGCAGCTTAGTTGAAGCTTGGGACCAGATGGGCACTGAAGCTTTCTTT.

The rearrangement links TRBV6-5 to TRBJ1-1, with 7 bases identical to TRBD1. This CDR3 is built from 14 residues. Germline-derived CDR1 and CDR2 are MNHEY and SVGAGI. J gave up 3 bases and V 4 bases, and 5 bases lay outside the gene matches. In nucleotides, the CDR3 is TGTGCCAGCAGTTCTTGGACAGGAGACACTGAAGCTTTCTTT. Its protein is CASSSWTGDTEAFF.

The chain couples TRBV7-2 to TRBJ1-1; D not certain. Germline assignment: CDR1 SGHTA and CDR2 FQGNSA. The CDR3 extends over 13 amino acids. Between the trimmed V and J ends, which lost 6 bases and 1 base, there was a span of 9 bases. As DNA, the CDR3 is TGTGCCAGCAGGGCCGATCCGAACACTGAAGCTTTCTTT. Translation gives CASRADPNTEAFF.

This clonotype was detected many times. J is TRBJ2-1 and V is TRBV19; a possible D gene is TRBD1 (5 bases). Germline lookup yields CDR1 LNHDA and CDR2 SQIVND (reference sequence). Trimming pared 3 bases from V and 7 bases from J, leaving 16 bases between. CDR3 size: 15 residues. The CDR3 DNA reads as TGTGCCAGTAGTATGTCTAGGGGTCTAGTAAATGAGCAGTTCTTC. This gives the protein CASSMSRGLVNEQFF.